This T cell receptor (beta chain) comes out of a study of human T cells and chemical hapten exposure. On the study more broadly: Throughout a study of approximately 25 weeks, patients underwent weekly scalp administration of diphenylcyclopropenone doses.

As to time point: patch test 3, about 24 weeks after DPC sensitization. Treatment described: therapeutic diphenylcyclopropenone sensitization with weekly scalp DPC. Each CDR3 protein is one row after TCRdb ran MiXCR on the RACE reads. The table lists tens of thousands of distinct CDR3 sequences, roughly a tenth of them singletons. V was pared by 6 bases and J by 3 bases, with 11 bases between. Germline CDR1 reads SQVTM; CDR2 reads ANQGSEA. CDR3 length equals 12 residues. The material sequenced was whole blood, taken in connection with sensitization to the hapten diphenylcyclopropenone (DPC). This sequence was found in a woman aged 45-59 years with alopecia areata. Some clones in this sample may be carry-over from other donors' samples. This rearrangement joins TRBV29-1 to TRBJ2-5, with a weak D call TRBD1 (6 bases). CDR3 sequence reads: CSVYGQKETQYF. CDR3 sequence (DNA): TGCAGCGTGTATGGACAGAAAGAGACCCAGTACTTC. Based on the CDR3 plus reference TRBV29-1 and TRBJ2-5, the full variable domain is SAVISQKPSRDICQRGTSLTIQCQVDSQVTMMFWYRQQPGQSLTLIATANQGSEATYESGFVIDKFPISRPNLTFSTLTVSNMSPEDSSIYLCSVYGQKETQYFGPGTRLLVL.